The T cell receptor beta chain under discussion was sequenced for a study of blood T cell repertoires in COVID-19. This CDR3 has 20 amino acids. Trimming at V came to 1 base and at J to 3 bases, leaving 19 bases not matched to a gene. Germline CDR1 SGHRS, CDR2 YFSETQ. Using immunoSEQ multiplex PCR, the repertoire was profiled, and TCRdb retains in-frame clones only, with some absent. The sample holds about 190,000 clones; approximately 78% are singletons and the top ten take 2.8%. This TCR was recovered from an elderly woman with active or convalescent COVID-19. This chain joins TRBV5-1 and TRBJ1-1, with 9 bases matching TRBD1. Sequencing input: peripheral blood. The CDR3 sequence: CASSLTGGEAWARSHTEAFF. CDR3 coding DNA: TGCGCCAGCAGCTTGACAGGGGGCGAAGCTTGGGCCCGTTCGCACACTGAAGCTTTCTTT.